A single sample is the source of the 23 T cell receptor beta chains below, sequenced in a study of shared clonotypes between healthy human individuals. Profiling relied on immunoSEQ multiplex PCR, and the TCRdb table lists in-frame clones only, not all of them. This sample has some 1,100,000 clones, with about 80% found just once. The sequenced material came from memory CD4+ T cells from PBMCs. Subset noted: CD45RA-negative fraction. The receptors originated from a man aged 18 to 29 in good health. Some clones in this sample may be carry-over from other donors' samples.

The CDR3 here is CASSWAGNTGELFF. In DNA form, the CDR3 reads TGTGCCAGCAGTTGGGCGGGGAACACCGGGGAGCTGTTTTTT. The chain carries TRBV28 and TRBJ2-2; tentative D call: TRBD2 (5 bases). From germline, CDR1 is MDHEN and CDR2 SYDVKM. The V and J ends lost 4 bases and 1 base respectively, with 7 bases between them. This CDR3 has 14 amino acids.

The rearrangement links TRBV6-5 to TRBJ2-7; 15 bases are shared with TRBD2. With 5 bases clipped from V and 9 bases from J, the junction kept 5 bases outside the gene matches. The CDR3 loop spans 14 amino acids. Germline CDR1 and CDR2: MNHEY and SVGAGI. The CDR3 DNA is TGTGCCAGCAGTAGGACTAGCGGGAGGGCGGCGCAGTACTTC. It translates to CASSRTSGRAAQYF.

This rearrangement joins TRBV5-1 to TRBJ2-7; D uncertain. The CDR3 is 15 amino acids. In germline, CDR1 is SGHRS, CDR2 YFSETQ. V lost 3 bases to trimming and J lost 4 bases, with 17 bases between them. The chain's CDR3 is CASSYIVGDQYEQYF. The CDR3 region has the DNA TGCGCCAGCAGCTATATTGTCGGAGATCAGTACGAGCAGTACTTC.

The V gene is TRBV11-2, the J gene TRBJ2-1; TRBD1 matches 10 bases. Losses at the gene ends were 5 bases for V and 6 bases for J; bases not matched to a gene: 10. Germline CDR1 reads SGHAT; CDR2 reads FQNNGV. The CDR3 runs to 16 residues. CDR3 residues: CASSPDRDRGSNEQFF. In nucleotides, the CDR3 is TGTGCCAGCAGCCCGGACCGGGACAGGGGTAGCAATGAGCAGTTCTTC.

The chain uses TRBV28 and TRBJ2-5; D gene unclear. Germline V gene sequence: CDR1 MDHEN, CDR2 SYDVKM. The V end was cut by 7 bases, the J end by 0 bases, with 27 bases between. The CDR3 has 19 amino acids. CDR3 amino acids: CASTGPIGRSLLYQETQYF. The CDR3 DNA is TGTGCCAGCACCGGACCTATTGGACGTTCCCTTTTGTACCAAGAGACCCAGTACTTC.

This rearrangement joins TRBV18 to TRBJ2-5; TRBD1 matches 8 bases. The CDR3 loop spans 15 amino acids. The junction had 4 bases not matched to a gene; V was cut back by 2 bases and J by 2 bases. Germline CDR1 reads KGHSH; CDR2 reads LQKENI. The CDR3 spells CASSPTRGPQETQYF. In DNA form, the CDR3 reads TGTGCCAGCTCACCAACCAGGGGGCCACAAGAGACCCAGTACTTC.

The chain combines TRBV15 with TRBJ2-7; 8 nucleotides line up with TRBD1. Germline V gene data show CDR1 as LNHNV and CDR2 as YYDKDF (reference sequence). The trim removed 5 bases at V and 0 bases at J, leaving 3 bases unmatched. The length of the CDR3 is 14 residues. CDR3 sequence reads: CATSPQGVSYEQYF. The CDR3 DNA sequence: TGTGCCACCAGCCCACAGGGGGTCTCCTACGAGCAGTACTTC.

The CDR3 loop is CASSTPGFAPVTDTQYF. DNA of the CDR3: TGTGCCAGCAGTACCCCCGGCTTCGCTCCAGTGACAGATACGCAGTATTTT. The gene calls are TRBV28 and TRBJ2-3; D remains ambiguous. The germline gives CDR1 MDHEN, CDR2 SYDVKM. This CDR3 is built from 17 residues. V dropped 5 bases and J dropped 3 bases, with 21 bases sitting between them.

The J gene is TRBJ1-6, the V gene TRBV5-1; tentatively, D is TRBD1 (6 bases). Germline CDR1 and CDR2: SGHRS and YFSETQ. The CDR3 is made up of 15 amino acids. Deletions cut 5 bases from V and 5 bases from J, with 14 bases between. Here the CDR3 DNA reads TGCGCCAGCAGTCCTATGGACAGCCATAATTCACCCCTCCACTTT. Protein product: CASSPMDSHNSPLHF.

The chain recombines TRBV10-3 with TRBJ2-7, with 9 bases fitting TRBD1. The CDR3 contains 15 residues. V was clipped by 3 bases and J by 5 bases; unmatched bases: 8. Germline-derived CDR1 and CDR2 are ENHRY and SYGVKD. Here the CDR3 DNA reads TGTGCCATCAGTGATTGGCGGGACAGGGTCCACGAGCAGTACTTC. Protein sequence: CAISDWRDRVHEQYF.

This chain links TRBV4-2 with TRBJ2-3; 10 bases agree with TRBD1. CDR3 size: 21 residues. V was pared by 1 base and J by 6 bases, with 22 bases of the junction left unmatched. The germline CDR1 and CDR2 sequences are LGHNA and YNFKEQ. For the CDR3, the DNA is TGTGCCAGCAGCCAAGGTCTCTCCGGGACAGGGGTTATGTGGAATGAGGATACGCAGTATTTT. As protein: CASSQGLSGTGVMWNEDTQYF.

This chain joins TRBV6-1 and TRBJ2-3; D uncertain. Trimming left V 1 base short and J 3 bases short, with 20 bases between. The CDR3 runs 18 residues. Looked up from germline, CDR1 is MNHNS and CDR2 is SASEGT. The CDR3 DNA follows: TGTGCCAGCAGTGAAGAGTTTCGGCTCCGAGTGGGAACAGATACGCAGTATTTT. Its protein product is CASSEEFRLRVGTDTQYF.

This chain joins TRBV6-4 and TRBJ2-7; D is unclear. The CDR3 contains 14 residues. Trimming stripped 8 bases from V and 3 bases from J, with 17 bases between. CDR1 is MRHNA and CDR2 is SNTAGT in the germline V gene. CDR3 nucleotides: TGTGCCAGCCCCGGACGGCAGATTGACTACGAGCAGTACTTC. Residues: CASPGRQIDYEQYF.

The rearrangement uses TRBV5-4 and TRBJ2-1, with 14 positions matching TRBD2. This CDR3 is built from 15 residues. Trimming removed 3 bases from V and 10 bases from J; junction bases left unmatched: 6. Germline CDR1 reads SGHNT; CDR2 reads YYREEE (reference sequence). The DNA of the CDR3 is TGTGCCAGCAGCTCCGAGGGACTAGCGGGAGACGAGCAGTTCTTC. Translated: CASSSEGLAGDEQFF.

V is TRBV5-1 and J is TRBJ1-4; D is uncertain. Germline loops: CDR1 SGHRS, CDR2 YFSETQ. CDR3 length: 14 residues. V lost 1 base and J lost 8, with 12 bases in between. The CDR3 is CASSLNWIREKLFF. CDR3 nucleotides: TGCGCCAGCAGCTTGAACTGGATCAGAGAAAAACTGTTTTTT.

The genes are TRBV20-1 and TRBJ1-1; 7 positions match TRBD1. With V trimmed by 8 bases and J by 7 bases, 7 bases remained unmatched. CDR1 and CDR2 from the germline V gene are DFQATT and SNEGSKA (reference sequence). This CDR3 region has 11 residues. CDR3 in amino acids: CSTTGAVEAFF. The CDR3 nucleotides read TGCAGTACCACAGGGGCGGTTGAAGCTTTCTTT.

Worth noting for this clone: Other DNA sequences in the sample encode the same CDR3. This rearrangement joins TRBV9 to TRBJ2-7, with 8 bases fitting TRBD1. The CDR3 loop spans 13 amino acids. Germline V gives CDR1 SGDLS, CDR2 YYNGEE. The trim removed 2 bases at V and 5 bases at J, leaving 3 bases unmatched. CDR3 sequence: CASSVEDRDEQYF. The CDR3 DNA sequence: TGTGCCAGCAGCGTTGAGGACAGGGACGAGCAGTACTTC.

As for this clone: Only one base separates this from a far larger clonotype, so it likely reflects a read error. This specimen includes other DNA sequences encoding the same CDR3. The V gene is TRBV7-2, the J gene TRBJ2-7; D is uncertain. This CDR3 has 11 residues. Trimming left V 6 bases short and J 2 bases short, with 5 bases between. Germline values: CDR1 SGHTA, CDR2 FQGNSA. CDR3 sequence (DNA): TGTGCCAGCAGTTATACCTACGAGCAGTACTTC. Encoded protein: CASSYTYEQYF.

The chain recombines TRBV2 with TRBJ1-1; D may be TRBD1 (5 bases). Germline CDR1 SNHLY, CDR2 FYNNEI. CDR3 length: 11 residues. Trimming stripped 10 bases from V and 8 bases from J, with 14 bases between. The CDR3 nucleotides read TGTGCCATCATTAAGGGGAGGGAAGCTTTCTTT. Translated, it gives CAIIKGREAFF.

The genes are TRBV7-2 and TRBJ1-2; 7 bases map to TRBD1. Germline V CDR1 and CDR2: SGHTA, FQGNSA. This CDR3 has 14 amino acids. The V segment lost 5 bases and the J segment 1 base; nucleotides outside the gene matches: 4. The CDR3 nucleotides read TGTGCCAGCAGCACACAGGGGTTTAACTATGGCTACACCTTC. Residues: CASSTQGFNYGYTF.

The chain employs TRBV18 and TRBJ1-1; no clear D gene. Trimming left V 3 bases short and J 10 bases short, with 18 bases between. The germline CDR1 and CDR2 sequences are KGHSH and LQKENI. This CDR3 spans 14 amino acids. The CDR3, as DNA: TGTGCCAGCTCACCTCAGACCCCGAGTAGCGGAGCTTTCTTT. It yields the protein CASSPQTPSSGAFF. Variable domain in full (rest from reference TRBV18 and TRBJ1-1): NAGVMQNPRHLVRRRGQEARLRCSPMKGHSHVYWYRQLPEEGLKFMVYLQKENIIDESGMPKERFSAEFPKEGPSILRIQQVVRGDSAAYFCASSPQTPSSGAFFGQGTRLTVV.

This chain links TRBV10-2 with TRBJ2-2; the D is unclear. The germline V gene has CDR1 WSHSY and CDR2 SAAADI. The CDR3 spans 16 residues. V was cut by 3 bases and J by 0 bases, with 11 bases left in between. The CDR3 DNA follows: TGCGCCAGCAGTGATCGATTAGCCACGAACACCGGGGAGCTGTTTTTT. Translated, it gives CASSDRLATNTGELFF.

The rearrangement joins TRBV28 to TRBJ2-7; 7 bases are shared with TRBD1. This CDR3 has 16 residues. Germline V gene data show CDR1 as MDHEN and CDR2 as SYDVKM. The J segment lost 0 bases and the V segment lost 6 bases, leaving 11 bases of the junction unmatched. The CDR3 loop is CASSPGGSASSYEQYF. Here the CDR3 DNA reads TGTGCCAGCAGCCCAGGGGGTAGCGCGAGCTCCTACGAGCAGTACTTC.